Reported below is one T cell receptor (beta chain). No antigen is known for it. This specimen comes from a study of cytomegalovirus exposure and HLA in healthy donors. Across the whole study: Genetic ancestry analysis placed approximately 78% of the roughly 400 donors that were genotyped in the Caucasian-associated cluster.

PCR amplification relied on 60 Vbeta primers (plus 13 Jbeta primers). Assay: immunoSEQ multiplex PCR; the TCRdb copy retains only in-frame clones and omits some. The sample carries 200,000 to 250,000 clones, about four fifths recorded once. Whole-study results and caveats: Presence/absence analyses assumed roughly uniform sequencing depth across donors.

The donors, nominally healthy at sampling, likely had unrecorded immune exposures. CDR3 length: 15 residues. Germline loops: CDR1 GTSNPN, CDR2 SVGIG (reference sequence). V gave up 0 bases and J gave up 4 bases; unmatched junction bases: 1. This receptor was obtained from a woman aged 40 to 49 in good health and CMV-seropositive. The material sequenced was PBMCs. The rearrangement uses TRBV30 and TRBJ1-4; TRBD1 matches at 11 bases. CDR3 DNA: TGTGCCTGGAGTGTTGGGACAGGGGGTAATGAAAAACTGTTTTTT. Translating gives CAWSVGTGGNEKLFF.